The 26 T cell receptor beta chains below were found in one sample sequenced in a study of STAT3 mutations in large granular lymphocyte leukemia. Regarding the study as a whole: In T-cell large granular lymphocyte leukemia, about half of patients showed multiple immunodominant subclonotypes.

Antigens of these TCRs are unknown. Generated by immunoSEQ multiplex PCR, the TCRdb table keeps only in-frame clones and is missing some. This table has approximately 3,000 clones, roughly 90% appearing once. Sequenced material: peripheral blood mononuclear cells. Every receptor here comes from a man aged 35 to 55 with T-cell large granular lymphocyte leukemia. Some clones in this sample may be carry-over from other donors' samples.

This rearrangement joins TRBV19 to TRBJ1-2; 7 nucleotides match TRBD1. Unmatched junction bases numbered 11, after V lost 3 bases and J lost 7 bases. The CDR3 is made up of 15 amino acids. Germline CDR1 LNHDA, CDR2 SQIVND (reference sequence). The CDR3 spells CASSMGQSRLSGYTF. The CDR3 DNA reads TGTGCCAGTAGTATGGGACAGTCCCGCCTGAGTGGCTACACCTTC.

The chain couples TRBV30 to TRBJ2-7; the match to TRBD2 covers 9 bases. CDR1 and CDR2 (germline): GTSNPN, SVGIG (reference sequence). CDR3 length: 13 residues. J was trimmed by 6 bases and V by 3 bases; bases with no gene match: 6. DNA for the CDR3: TGTGCCTGGAGGGCGGGGGGGCCGGGCGAGCAGTACTTC. It translates to CAWRAGGPGEQYF.

This clone was detected a few times. This sequence joins TRBV19 and TRBJ2-2; 10 positions match TRBD1. Trimming removed 2 bases from V and 1 base from J; junction bases left unmatched: 1. CDR1 is LNHDA and CDR2 is SQIVND in the germline V gene (reference sequence). The CDR3 loop spans 16 amino acids. The CDR3 DNA sequence: TGTGCCAGTAGTATACGGACAGGGGGGAACACCGGGGAGCTGTTTTTT. The encoded protein is CASSIRTGGNTGELFF.

The genes are TRBV28 and TRBJ1-5; the D is unclear. The V end lost 4 bases, the J end lost 2 bases, and 9 bases lay between the germline ends. This CDR3 comprises 14 residues. Germline CDR1 MDHEN, CDR2 SYDVKM. The CDR3 loop is CASSWGVGNQPQHF. The CDR3 DNA sequence: TGTGCCAGCAGTTGGGGTGTAGGCAATCAGCCCCAGCATTTT.

The V gene is TRBV2, the J gene TRBJ2-5, with no clear D. V lost 7 bases to trimming and J lost 5 bases, with 8 bases between them. CDR1 and CDR2 from the germline V gene are SNHLY and FYNNEI. The CDR3 spans 11 residues. The DNA for the CDR3 is TGTGCCAGCACCGATCAGGAGACCCAGTACTTC. Protein: CASTDQETQYF.

This sequence joins TRBV7-2 and TRBJ2-3; 14 nucleotides align to TRBD2. Germline V gene sequence: CDR1 SGHTA, CDR2 FQGNSA. The CDR3 runs to 19 residues. V lost 1 base to trimming and J lost 2 bases; unmatched junction nucleotides: 8. DNA of the CDR3: TGTGCCAGCAGCTTAGGGACTAGCGGGAGGATCTACTCCACAGATACGCAGTATTTT. Encoded protein: CASSLGTSGRIYSTDTQYF.

The rearrangement joins TRBV13 to TRBJ2-3; D perhaps matches TRBD1 (6 bases). With 5 bases removed from V and 6 bases from J, the gap between germline ends came to 18 bases. CDR1 and CDR2 (germline): PRHDT, FYEKMQ (reference sequence). This CDR3 has 15 amino acids. This chain's CDR3 is CASSARDGQMDTQYF. CDR3 sequence (DNA): TGTGCCAGCAGCGCCCGAGACGGACAGATGGATACGCAGTATTTT.

The chain recombines TRBV20-1 with TRBJ1-1; D remains ambiguous. Germline V gives CDR1 DFQATT, CDR2 SNEGSKA (reference sequence). V lost 3 bases, J lost 3 bases, and 2 bases lay in between. The CDR3 spans 10 residues. The CDR3: CSASHTEAFF. The CDR3 DNA is TGCAGTGCTAGTCACACTGAAGCTTTCTTT.

The V gene is TRBV9, the J gene TRBJ2-3, with D maybe TRBD2 (7 bases). Germline values: CDR1 SGDLS, CDR2 YYNGEE. This CDR3 contains 16 residues. The V end was cut by 0 bases, the J end by 3 bases, with 14 bases between. The CDR3 region has the DNA TGTGCCAGCAGCGTAGGATGGGGGCGGGGGACAGATACGCAGTATTTT. Its protein is CASSVGWGRGTDTQYF.

This clone came up once. The chain combines TRBV5-4 with TRBJ2-2, with a tentative D call TRBD1 (5 bases). Looked up from germline, CDR1 is SGHNT and CDR2 is YYREEE (reference sequence). The CDR3 runs to 15 residues. Trimming left V 0 bases short and J 4 bases short, with 10 bases between. DNA of the CDR3: TGTGCCAGCAGCTTGGCAGGGTTGAGCACCGGGGAGCTGTTTTTT. Its translation is CASSLAGLSTGELFF.

The V call is TRBV11-2, the J call TRBJ2-7, with D perhaps TRBD2 (6 bases). Germline V lookup: CDR1 SGHAT, CDR2 FQNNGV. The CDR3 loop spans 13 amino acids. Trimming stripped 0 bases from V and 5 bases from J, with 8 bases between. CDR3 loop: CASSLDWGDEQYF. The DNA for the CDR3 is TGTGCCAGCAGCTTAGATTGGGGGGACGAGCAGTACTTC.

In this sample, this clone turned up once. The V and J genes are TRBV5-1 and TRBJ1-1; D is ambiguous. The germline V gene encodes CDR1 SGHRS and CDR2 YFSETQ. This CDR3 comprises 16 residues. V dropped 4 bases and J dropped 0 bases, with 16 bases sitting between them. CDR3 amino acids: CASSPGRELMNTEAFF. In nucleotides, the CDR3 is TGCGCCAGCAGCCCCGGACGGGAATTGATGAACACTGAAGCTTTCTTT.

The CDR3 DNA sequence: TGTGCCAGCAGTTTATGGGGGGCCACCTACGAGCAGTACTTC. Translation gives CASSLWGATYEQYF. The chain is built from TRBV27 and TRBJ2-7; D possibly uses TRBD1 or TRBD2 (6 bases each). V shed 1 base and J shed 2 bases, with 9 bases lying between them. This CDR3 is 14 amino acids long. Per the germline V gene, CDR1 is MNHEY and CDR2 is SMNVEV (reference sequence).

This chain links TRBV9 with TRBJ1-2; tentatively, D is TRBD1 (6 bases). The germline gives CDR1 SGDLS, CDR2 YYNGEE. This CDR3 has 16 residues. V gave up 4 bases and J gave up 5 bases, with 21 bases separating them. The CDR3 protein is CASSRPTGPLGYGYTF. DNA for the CDR3: TGTGCCAGCAGCAGACCCACAGGGCCCCTAGGGTATGGCTACACCTTC.

The V call is TRBV18, the J call TRBJ1-2; D perhaps matches TRBD1 (5 bases). V was pared by 3 bases and J by 9 bases, with 26 bases between. The CDR3 is 17 amino acids. CDR1 is KGHSH and CDR2 is LQKENI in the germline V gene. The CDR3 DNA sequence: TGTGCCAGCTCACCGGTACAAGGGCGGGTGAGCGGGGGAAGCTACACCTTC. Translation: CASSPVQGRVSGGSYTF.

J is TRBJ2-5 and V is TRBV19, with D perhaps given as TRBD1 or TRBD2 (6 bases each). V shed 3 bases and J shed 2 bases, with 13 bases lying between them. CDR3 length: 15 residues. Germline V lookup: CDR1 LNHDA, CDR2 SQIVND (reference sequence). The CDR3 loop is CASSIGGGIQETQYF. CDR3 sequence (DNA): TGTGCCAGTAGTATCGGAGGGGGGATTCAAGAGACCCAGTACTTC.

This CDR3 reads CASSFSGQGGYTF. In DNA, the CDR3 is TGTGCCAGCAGTTTTTCGGGACAAGGGGGCTACACCTTC. This sequence joins TRBV27 and TRBJ1-2; weak D call: TRBD1 (6 bases). The V end lost 3 bases, the J end lost 8 bases, and 13 bases lay between the germline ends. The CDR3 sequence is 13 residues long. CDR1 is MNHEY and CDR2 is SMNVEV in the germline V gene (reference sequence).

The chain carries TRBV5-4 and TRBJ2-1; D is possibly TRBD1 (6 bases). Germline CDR1 is SGHNT and CDR2 is YYREEE (reference sequence). There are 12 residues in the CDR3. V was clipped by 4 bases and J by 7 bases, with 9 bases between them. The CDR3 spells CASSPQGNEQFF. DNA for the CDR3: TGTGCCAGCAGCCCGCAGGGGAATGAGCAGTTCTTC.

V is TRBV29-1 and J is TRBJ2-7, with 7 bases that match TRBD1. This CDR3 contains 13 residues. Germline values: CDR1 SQVTM, CDR2 ANQGSEA. V was pared by 2 bases and J by 1 base, with 2 bases of the junction left unmatched. The DNA of the CDR3 is TGCAGCGTTGAATGGGACAGTTCCTACGAGCAGTACTTC. Translating it yields CSVEWDSSYEQYF.

The chain employs TRBV4-2 and TRBJ1-5, with D perhaps matching TRBD1 (5 bases). Trimming removed 0 bases at V and 5 bases at J, with 5 bases between. This CDR3 contains 13 residues. CDR1 and CDR2 (germline): LGHNA, YNFKEQ. The CDR3 spells CASSQDRDQPQHF. CDR3 DNA sequence: TGTGCCAGCAGCCAAGACAGGGATCAGCCCCAGCATTTT.

The chain carries TRBV30 and TRBJ2-5; 7 bases fit TRBD1. V was clipped by 2 bases and J by 2 bases; unmatched bases: 5. The CDR3 sequence is 14 residues long. Germline V lookup: CDR1 GTSNPN, CDR2 SVGIG (reference sequence). CDR3 sequence reads: CAWSSQGLQETQYF. The CDR3 DNA reads as TGTGCCTGGAGTTCACAGGGGTTGCAAGAGACCCAGTACTTC.

This sequence joins TRBV27 and TRBJ1-5; 7 bases map to TRBD1. This CDR3 has 15 residues. Germline loops: CDR1 MNHEY, CDR2 SMNVEV (reference sequence). The V and J ends lost 2 bases and 4 bases, in that order; junction bases with no gene match: 5. CDR3 loop: CASSLTPTGNQPQHF. The CDR3 DNA sequence: TGTGCCAGCAGTTTAACCCCGACAGGGAATCAGCCCCAGCATTTT.

Here the CDR3 reads CASSFAQGHYEQYF. The CDR3 DNA is TGTGCCAGCAGTTTTGCTCAGGGCCACTACGAGCAGTACTTC. This chain connects TRBV27 to TRBJ2-7, with D perhaps TRBD1 (5 bases). V was cut by 3 bases and J by 3 bases, with 12 bases left in between. This CDR3 is 14 amino acids long. Germline values: CDR1 MNHEY, CDR2 SMNVEV (reference sequence).

The CDR3 region has the DNA TGCGCCAGCAGTCAAGCCCCCGAGATTTACGAGCAGTACTTC. The encoded protein is CASSQAPEIYEQYF. This chain links TRBV23-1 with TRBJ2-7; D unresolved. TRBV23-1 is designated an ORF whose function remains uncertain. The length of the CDR3 is 14 residues. V was cut by 2 bases and J by 4 bases, with 12 bases left in between.

J is TRBJ1-2 and V is TRBV27; D remains unclear. The CDR3 sequence is 13 residues long. Trimming shortened V by 3 bases and J by 4 bases, and 9 bases separated the two germline ends. Germline values: CDR1 MNHEY, CDR2 SMNVEV (reference sequence). CDR3 amino acids: CASSFSALYGYTF. The DNA of the CDR3 is TGTGCCAGCAGTTTTAGCGCGCTCTATGGCTACACCTTC.

The J gene is TRBJ2-7, the V gene TRBV27; no reliable D call. Germline V gene sequence: CDR1 MNHEY, CDR2 SMNVEV (reference sequence). Between the trimmed V and J ends, which lost 8 bases and 1 base, there was a span of 9 bases. CDR3 length equals 12 residues. The CDR3 reads CASFSASYEQYF. In DNA form, the CDR3 reads TGTGCCAGCTTCTCAGCTTCCTACGAGCAGTACTTC.